Each of the 7 T cell receptor beta chains below was sequenced from the same sample in a study of spatial heterogeneity in lung cancer. In TCRdb, the 5' RACE reads were re-called with MiXCR into one record per CDR3 protein. The top ten hold 55% to 70% of the sample, which has about 44,000 distinct CDR3 sequences, roughly 13% seen once. The time point is: sample taken at primary tumor resection. This sample comprised PBMCs, obtained at surgery. These receptors came from a male donor with early-stage non-small cell lung cancer.

There are many counts of this clonotype. The rearrangement uses TRBV5-1 and TRBJ2-5; 7 bases align to TRBD2. There are 15 residues in the CDR3. CDR1 and CDR2 (germline): SGHRS, YFSETQ. Trimming at V came to 0 bases and at J to 5 bases, leaving 7 bases not matched to a gene. The CDR3 DNA reads as TGCGCCAGCAGCTTGGGGGTGGCGGGAGAGGAGACCCAGTACTTC. It is translated as CASSLGVAGEETQYF.

In its sample, this clonotype was seen a few times. The rearrangement joins TRBV3-1 to TRBJ2-1; 14 bases match TRBD2. V dropped 4 bases and J dropped 6; count of bases not matched to a gene: 5. The germline gives CDR1 LGHDT, CDR2 YNNKEL (reference sequence). The CDR3 runs 16 residues. DNA for the CDR3: TGTGCCAGCAGCCCCGGACTAGCGGGAGGATTCAATGAGCAGTTCTTC. This codes for CASSPGLAGGFNEQFF.

There are a few counts of this clonotype. This chain links TRBV29-1 with TRBJ1-1, with 7 bases fitting TRBD1. The CDR3 contains 13 residues. Trimming removed 3 bases from V and 4 bases from J; junction bases left unmatched: 5. Per germline, CDR1 SQVTM and CDR2 ANQGSEA. The CDR3 bases are TGCAGCGTTGATCAGGGGGATCTCACTGAAGCTTTCTTT. Protein: CSVDQGDLTEAFF.

This clonotype was picked up a small number of times. This chain links TRBV30 with TRBJ2-2; D remains unclear. Germline CDR1 is GTSNPN and CDR2 is SVGIG (reference sequence). The CDR3 is made up of 12 amino acids. Trimming stripped 4 bases from V and 3 bases from J, with 6 bases between. Here the CDR3 reads CAWTPYTGELFF. The CDR3 nucleotides read TGTGCCTGGACCCCGTACACCGGGGAGCTGTTTTTT.

There are many counts of this clonotype. The CDR3 DNA follows: TGCAGTGCTAGAGACAGGGTGATAAACTATGGCTACACCTTC. As protein: CSARDRVINYGYTF. This rearrangement joins TRBV20-1 to TRBJ1-2; a possible D gene is TRBD1 (5 bases). The germline V gene encodes CDR1 DFQATT and CDR2 SNEGSKA (reference sequence). V gave up 0 bases and J gave up 2 bases, with 10 bases separating them. The CDR3 covers 14 residues.

This clonotype was seen many times. This chain joins TRBV19 and TRBJ2-4; D might be TRBD2 (6 bases). Germline CDR1 LNHDA, CDR2 SQIVND (reference sequence). V was trimmed by 7 bases and J by 6 bases, leaving 16 bases between them. CDR3 size: 14 residues. The CDR3 is CASNQPGDRNIQYF. As DNA, the CDR3 is TGTGCCAGTAATCAGCCGGGGGACCGAAACATTCAGTACTTC. Using reference TRBV19 and TRBJ2-4 for the parts outside the CDR3, the full variable domain is DGGITQSPKYLFRKEGQNVTLSCEQNLNHDAMYWYRQDPGQGLRLIYYSQIVNDFQKGDIAEGYSVSREKKESFPLTVTSAQKNPTAFYLCASNQPGDRNIQYFGAGTRLSVL.

This clonotype has a handful of counts. The chain has TRBV5-1 and TRBJ2-2; unclear D gene. Germline V lookup: CDR1 SGHRS, CDR2 YFSETQ. There are 16 residues in the CDR3. Deletions cut 3 bases from V and 3 bases from J, with 15 bases between. The CDR3, as DNA: TGCGCCAGCAGCTCCCTCCCACTTACGGACACCGGGGAGCTGTTTTTT. It yields the protein CASSSLPLTDTGELFF.